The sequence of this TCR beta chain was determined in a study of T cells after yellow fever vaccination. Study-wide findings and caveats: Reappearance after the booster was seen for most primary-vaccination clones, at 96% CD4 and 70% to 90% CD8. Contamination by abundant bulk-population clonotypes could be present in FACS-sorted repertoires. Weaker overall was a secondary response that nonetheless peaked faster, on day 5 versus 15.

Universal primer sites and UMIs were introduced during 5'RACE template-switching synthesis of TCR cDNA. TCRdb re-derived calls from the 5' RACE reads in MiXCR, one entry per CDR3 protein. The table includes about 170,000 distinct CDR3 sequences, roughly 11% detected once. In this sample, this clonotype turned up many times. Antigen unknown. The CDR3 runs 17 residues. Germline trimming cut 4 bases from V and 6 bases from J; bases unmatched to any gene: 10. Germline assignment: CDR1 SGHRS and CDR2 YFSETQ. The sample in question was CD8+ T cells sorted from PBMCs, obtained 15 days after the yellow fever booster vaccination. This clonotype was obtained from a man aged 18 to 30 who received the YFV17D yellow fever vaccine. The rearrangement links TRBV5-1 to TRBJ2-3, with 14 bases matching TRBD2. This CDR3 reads CASSLGLAGVLSDTQYF. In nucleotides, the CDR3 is TGCGCCAGCAGCCTGGGACTAGCGGGGGTTCTGTCGGATACGCAGTATTTT. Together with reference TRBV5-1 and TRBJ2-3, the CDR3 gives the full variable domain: KAGVTQTPRYLIKTRGQQVTLSCSPISGHRSVSWYQQTPGQGLQFLFEYFSETQRNKGNFPGRFSGRQFSNSRSEMNVSTLELGDSALYLCASSLGLAGVLSDTQYFGPGTRLTVL.